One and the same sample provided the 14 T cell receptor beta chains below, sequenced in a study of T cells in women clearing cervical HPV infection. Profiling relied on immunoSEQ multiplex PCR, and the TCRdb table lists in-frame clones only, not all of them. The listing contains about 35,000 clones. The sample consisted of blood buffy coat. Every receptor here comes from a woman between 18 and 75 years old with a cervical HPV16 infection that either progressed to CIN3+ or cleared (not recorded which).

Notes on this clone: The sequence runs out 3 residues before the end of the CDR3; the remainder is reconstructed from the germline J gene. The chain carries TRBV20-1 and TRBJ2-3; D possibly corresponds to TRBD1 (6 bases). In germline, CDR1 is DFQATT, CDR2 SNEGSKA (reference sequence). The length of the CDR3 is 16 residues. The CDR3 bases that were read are TGCAGTGCTAGCTCCCTGCGACAGGTCCACCAAGAGACG. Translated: CSASSLRQVHQET. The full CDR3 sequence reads CSASSLRQVHQETQYF.

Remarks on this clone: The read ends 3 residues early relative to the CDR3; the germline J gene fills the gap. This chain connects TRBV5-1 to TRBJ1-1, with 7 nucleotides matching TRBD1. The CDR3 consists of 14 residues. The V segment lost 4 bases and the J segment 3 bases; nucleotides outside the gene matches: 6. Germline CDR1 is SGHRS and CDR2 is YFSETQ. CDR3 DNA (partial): TGCGCCAGCAGCCAACAGGGGAGGGACACTGAA. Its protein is CASSQQGRDTE. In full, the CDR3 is CASSQQGRDTEAFF.

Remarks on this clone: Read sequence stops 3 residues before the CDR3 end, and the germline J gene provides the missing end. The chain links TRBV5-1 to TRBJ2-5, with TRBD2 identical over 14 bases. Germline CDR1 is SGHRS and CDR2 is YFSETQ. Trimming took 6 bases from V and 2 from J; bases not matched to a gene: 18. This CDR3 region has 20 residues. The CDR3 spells CASTLGRRTGLAGGQETQYF. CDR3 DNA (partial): TGCGCCAGCACCCTGGGCCGGAGAACCGGACTAGCGGGAGGTCAAGAGACC.

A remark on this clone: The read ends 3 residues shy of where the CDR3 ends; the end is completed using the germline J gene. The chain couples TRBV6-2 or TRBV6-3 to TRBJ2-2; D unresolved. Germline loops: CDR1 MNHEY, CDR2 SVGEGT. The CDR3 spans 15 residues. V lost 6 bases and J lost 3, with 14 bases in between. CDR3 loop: CASSRSHADTGELFF. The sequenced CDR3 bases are TGTGCCAGCAGCCGGTCCCACGCGGACACCGGGGAG.

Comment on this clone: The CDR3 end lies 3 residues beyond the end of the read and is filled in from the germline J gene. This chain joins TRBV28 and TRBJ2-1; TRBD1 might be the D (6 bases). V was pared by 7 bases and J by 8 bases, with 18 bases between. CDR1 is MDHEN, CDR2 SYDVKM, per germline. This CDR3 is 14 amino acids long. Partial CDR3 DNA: TGTGCCAGCAACCTGCTAGGGGGTGGAGATGAG. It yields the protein CASNLLGGGDE. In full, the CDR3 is CASNLLGGGDEQFF.

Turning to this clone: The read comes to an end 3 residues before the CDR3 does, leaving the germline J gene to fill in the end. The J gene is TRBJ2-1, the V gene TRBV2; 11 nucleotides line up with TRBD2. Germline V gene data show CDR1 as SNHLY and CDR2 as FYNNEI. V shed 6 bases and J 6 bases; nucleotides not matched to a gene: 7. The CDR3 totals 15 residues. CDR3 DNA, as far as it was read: TGTGCCAGCAGGGGGGGGACTAGCGGCCCCAATGAG. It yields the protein CASRGGTSGPNE. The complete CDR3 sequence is CASRGGTSGPNEQFF.

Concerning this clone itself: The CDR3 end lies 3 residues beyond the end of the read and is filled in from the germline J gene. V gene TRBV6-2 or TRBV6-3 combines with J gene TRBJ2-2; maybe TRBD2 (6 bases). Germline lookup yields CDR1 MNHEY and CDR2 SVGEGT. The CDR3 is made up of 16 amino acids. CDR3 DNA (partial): TGTGCCAGCAGTTACTCGGCGACAGCCGGGGGTGAAAAG. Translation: CASSYSATAGGEK. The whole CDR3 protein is CASSYSATAGGEKLFF.

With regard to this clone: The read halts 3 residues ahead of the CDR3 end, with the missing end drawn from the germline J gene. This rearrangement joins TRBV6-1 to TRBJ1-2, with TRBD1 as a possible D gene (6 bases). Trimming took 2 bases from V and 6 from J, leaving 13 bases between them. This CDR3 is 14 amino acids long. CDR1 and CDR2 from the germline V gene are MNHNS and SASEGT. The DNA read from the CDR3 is TGTGCCAGCAGTGAATACCAGAGGGGGAATGGC. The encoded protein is CASSEYQRGNG. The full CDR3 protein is CASSEYQRGNGYTF.

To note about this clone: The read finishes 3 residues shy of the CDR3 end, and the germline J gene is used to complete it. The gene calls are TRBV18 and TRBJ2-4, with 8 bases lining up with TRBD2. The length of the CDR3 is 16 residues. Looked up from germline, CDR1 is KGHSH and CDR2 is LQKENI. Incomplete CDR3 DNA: TGTGCCAGCTCACCAGGAGCGGGGGAAAACAACTATGGT. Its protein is CASSPGAGENNYG. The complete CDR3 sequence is CASSPGAGENNYGQYF.

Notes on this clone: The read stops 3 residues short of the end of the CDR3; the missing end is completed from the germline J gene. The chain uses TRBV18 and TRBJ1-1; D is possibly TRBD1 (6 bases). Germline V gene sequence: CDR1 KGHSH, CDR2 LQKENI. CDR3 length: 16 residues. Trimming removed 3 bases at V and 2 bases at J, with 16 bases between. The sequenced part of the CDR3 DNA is TGTGCCAGCTCACCCCTCGGTGAGGGGGTAAACACTGAA. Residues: CASSPLGEGVNTE. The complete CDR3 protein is CASSPLGEGVNTEAFF.

CDR3: CSAPRGGGGRGETQYF. The covered CDR3 bases are TGCAGTGCTCCTCGTGGCGGGGGAGGCAGGGGAGAGACC. This rearrangement joins TRBV20-1 to TRBJ2-5, with a possible D match to TRBD2 (7 bases). The read falls 3 residues short of the CDR3 end, and the missing part is taken from the germline J gene. The CDR3 spans 16 residues. Trimming removed 5 bases at V and 4 bases at J, with 23 bases between. CDR1 is DFQATT, CDR2 SNEGSKA, per germline (reference sequence).

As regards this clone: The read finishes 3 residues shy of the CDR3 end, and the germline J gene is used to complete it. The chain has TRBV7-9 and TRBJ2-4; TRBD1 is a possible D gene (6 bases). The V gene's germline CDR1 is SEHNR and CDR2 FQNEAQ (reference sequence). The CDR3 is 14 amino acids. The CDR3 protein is CASSQRQAGYGQYF. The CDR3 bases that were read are TGTGCCAGCAGCCAGAGACAGGCGGGTTATGGT. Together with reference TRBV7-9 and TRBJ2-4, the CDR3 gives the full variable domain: DTGVSQNPRHKITKRGQNVTFRCDPISEHNRLYWYRQTLGQGPEFLTYFQNEAQLEKSRLLSDRFSAERPKGSFSTLEIQRTEQGDSAMYLCASSQRQAGYGQYFGAGTRLSVL.

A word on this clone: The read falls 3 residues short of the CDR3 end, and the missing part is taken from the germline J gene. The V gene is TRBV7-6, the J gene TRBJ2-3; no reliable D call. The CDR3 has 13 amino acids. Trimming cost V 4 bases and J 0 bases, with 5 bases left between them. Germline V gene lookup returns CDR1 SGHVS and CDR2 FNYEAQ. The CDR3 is CASSSYSTDTQYF. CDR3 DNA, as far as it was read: TGTGCCAGCAGCTCTTATAGCACAGATACG.

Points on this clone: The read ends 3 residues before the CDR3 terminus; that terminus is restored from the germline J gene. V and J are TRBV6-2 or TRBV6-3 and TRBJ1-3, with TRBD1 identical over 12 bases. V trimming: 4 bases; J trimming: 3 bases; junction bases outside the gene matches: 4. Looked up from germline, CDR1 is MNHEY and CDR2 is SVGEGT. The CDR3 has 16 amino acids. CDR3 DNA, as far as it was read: TGTGCCAGCAGTTTGGGACAGGGGGCTAATGGAAACACC. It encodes CASSLGQGANGNT. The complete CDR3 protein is CASSLGQGANGNTIYF.